The sequence of this T cell receptor beta chain was determined in a study of OX40 agonist ivuxolimab in advanced cancers. Whole-study results and caveats: There was clonal expansion of CD4+ and CD8+ blood T cells by week 6 at 0.1 to 3.0 mg/kg. In a subset of nonresponders, normalized T-cell clonal expansion was also low. Partial responders at 0.1-3.0 mg/kg showed near-lowest clonal expansion.

As to this clone: The antigen is unknown.

Here immunoSEQ multiplex PCR was the method, and the copy in TCRdb shows in-frame clones only, minus some. The repertoire consists of 67,000 or so clones, with around 90% occurring once and the leading ten covering about 0.95%. V was trimmed by 4 bases and J by 0 bases, leaving 6 bases between them. The CDR3 has 13 amino acids. Germline V gene data show CDR1 as WSHSY and CDR2 as SAAADI. This sequence originates from an adult with an advanced solid tumor such as melanoma, head and neck, liver or kidney cancer. The sequencing here drew on CD4+ or CD8+ T cells sorted from blood, taken in a trial of the OX40 agonist ivuxolimab. This chain links TRBV10-2 with TRBJ1-1; D is uncertain. The CDR3 DNA sequence: TGCGCCAGCAGTGTTTCCGTGAACACTGAAGCTTTCTTT. It yields the protein CASSVSVNTEAFF.